This T cell receptor (beta chain) was recorded in a study of blood T cell repertoires in COVID-19. Turning to the study itself: Donors in the United States, Italy and Spain gave samples during acute or convalescent COVID-19.

In the source study's methods: Estimated nucleated cell counts came from reference gene primer amplification. This table comes from immunoSEQ multiplex PCR, and its TCRdb copy is limited to in-frame clones, with some not included. V and J calls and clone size are as listed in that table; D and trimming were resolved from the DNA. The sample has around 250,000 clones, approximately 85% seen once. Participants had their cohort set by participant-reported clinical history. CDR3 length: 13 amino acids. Trimming took 2 bases from V and 6 from J, leaving 10 bases between them. Germline V gives CDR1 SGHTA, CDR2 FQGNSA.

The source of this sequence is a woman aged 45 to 65 who had recovered from COVID-19. The sample was PBMCs or T cells enriched from blood (not recorded which). V and J are TRBV7-2 and TRBJ1-1; maybe TRBD1 (5 bases). The CDR3 nucleotides read TGTGCCAGCAGCTTACGACAGACCGCTGAAGCTTTCTTT. Translation gives CASSLRQTAEAFF.